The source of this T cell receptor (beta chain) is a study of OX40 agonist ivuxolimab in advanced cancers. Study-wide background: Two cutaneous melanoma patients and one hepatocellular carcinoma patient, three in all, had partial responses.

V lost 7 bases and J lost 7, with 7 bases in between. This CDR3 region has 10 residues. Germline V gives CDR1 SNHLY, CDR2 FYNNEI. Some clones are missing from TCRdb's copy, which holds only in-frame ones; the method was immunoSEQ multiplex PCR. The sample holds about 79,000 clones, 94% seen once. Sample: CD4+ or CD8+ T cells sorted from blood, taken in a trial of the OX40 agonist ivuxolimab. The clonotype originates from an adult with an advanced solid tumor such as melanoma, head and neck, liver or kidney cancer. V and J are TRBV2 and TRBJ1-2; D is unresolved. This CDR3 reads CASTEIGYTF. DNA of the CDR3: TGTGCCAGCACCGAAATTGGCTACACCTTC.